This T cell receptor beta chain is from a study of T cell repertoires in cytomegalovirus infection. TCRdb reprocessed the reads via MiXCR and lists one record per CDR3 protein. The profile shows around 530,000 distinct CDR3 sequences, around 27% of them singletons. This clonotype was picked up many times. Material: PBMCs. The source is a human donor in good health (CMV status not recorded). Some clones in this sample may be carry-over from other donors' samples.

The CDR3 is CASAEVRAITDTQYF. The DNA of the CDR3 is TGTGCCAGCGCGGAAGTGCGGGCCATCACAGATACGCAGTATTTT. J is TRBJ2-3 and V is TRBV7-8; a possible D gene is TRBD2 (5 bases). Trimming pared 8 bases from V and 2 bases from J, leaving 17 bases between. The CDR3 extends over 15 amino acids. Germline-derived CDR1 and CDR2 are SGHVS and FQNEAQ.